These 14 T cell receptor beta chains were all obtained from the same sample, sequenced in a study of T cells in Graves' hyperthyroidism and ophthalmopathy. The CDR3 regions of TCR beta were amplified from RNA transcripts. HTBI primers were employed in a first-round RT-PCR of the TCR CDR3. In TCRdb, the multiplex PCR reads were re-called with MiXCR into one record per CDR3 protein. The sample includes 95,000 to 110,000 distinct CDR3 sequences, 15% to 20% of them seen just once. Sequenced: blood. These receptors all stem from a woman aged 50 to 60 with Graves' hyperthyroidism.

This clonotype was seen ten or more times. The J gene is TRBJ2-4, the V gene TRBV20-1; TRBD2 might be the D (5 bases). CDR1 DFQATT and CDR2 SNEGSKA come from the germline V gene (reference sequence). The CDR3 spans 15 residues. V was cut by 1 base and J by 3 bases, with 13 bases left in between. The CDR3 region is CSARGEGLGKNIQYF. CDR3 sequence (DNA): TGCAGTGCTAGAGGAGAGGGTTTAGGCAAAAACATTCAGTACTTC.

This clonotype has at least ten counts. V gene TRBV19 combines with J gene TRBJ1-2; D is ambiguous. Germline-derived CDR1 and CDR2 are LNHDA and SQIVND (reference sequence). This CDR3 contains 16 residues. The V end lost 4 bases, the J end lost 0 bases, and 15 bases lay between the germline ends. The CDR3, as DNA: TGTGCCAGTAGTACGGGCCCTAGGACGGCTAACTATGGCTACACCTTC. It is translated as CASSTGPRTANYGYTF. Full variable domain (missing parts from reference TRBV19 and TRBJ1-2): DGGITQSPKYLFRKEGQNVTLSCEQNLNHDAMYWYRQDPGQGLRLIYYSQIVNDFQKGDIAEGYSVSREKKESFPLTVTSAQKNPTAFYLCASSTGPRTANYGYTFGSGTRLTVV.

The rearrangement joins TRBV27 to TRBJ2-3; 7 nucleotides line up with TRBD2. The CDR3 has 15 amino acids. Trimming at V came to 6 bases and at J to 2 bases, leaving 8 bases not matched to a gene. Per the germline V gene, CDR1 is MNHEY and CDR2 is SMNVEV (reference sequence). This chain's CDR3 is CASSLDGRLTDTQYF. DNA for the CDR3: TGTGCCAGCAGCTTGGACGGGAGGCTCACAGATACGCAGTATTTT.

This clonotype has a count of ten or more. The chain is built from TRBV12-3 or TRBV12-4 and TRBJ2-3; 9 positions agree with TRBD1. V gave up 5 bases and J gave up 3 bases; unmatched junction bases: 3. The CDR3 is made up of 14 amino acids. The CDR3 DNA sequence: TGTGCCAGCAGTGGGGACAGGGCGACAGATACGCAGTATTTT. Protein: CASSGDRATDTQYF.

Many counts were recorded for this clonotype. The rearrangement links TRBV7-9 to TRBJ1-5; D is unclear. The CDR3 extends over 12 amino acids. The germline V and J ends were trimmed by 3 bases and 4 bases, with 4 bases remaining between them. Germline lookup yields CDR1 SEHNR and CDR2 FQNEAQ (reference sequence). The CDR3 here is CASSFANQPQHF. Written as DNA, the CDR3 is TGTGCCAGCAGCTTCGCAAATCAGCCCCAGCATTTT.

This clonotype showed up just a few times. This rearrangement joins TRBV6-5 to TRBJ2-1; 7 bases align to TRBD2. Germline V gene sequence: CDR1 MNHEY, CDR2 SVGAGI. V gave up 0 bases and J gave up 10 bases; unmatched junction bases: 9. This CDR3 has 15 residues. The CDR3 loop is CASSYSFGEGWEQFF. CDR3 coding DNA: TGTGCCAGCAGTTACTCGTTCGGGGAGGGTTGGGAGCAGTTCTTC.

The CDR3 spells CASSYYWGYEQYV. DNA for the CDR3: TGTGCCAGCAGCTATTACTGGGGGTACGAGCAGTACGTC. The chain uses TRBV7-2 and TRBJ2-7; perhaps D is TRBD1 or TRBD2 (5 bases each). The germline V gene has CDR1 SGHTA and CDR2 FQGNSA. V lost 4 bases, J lost 4 bases, and 11 bases lay in between. This CDR3 contains 13 residues.

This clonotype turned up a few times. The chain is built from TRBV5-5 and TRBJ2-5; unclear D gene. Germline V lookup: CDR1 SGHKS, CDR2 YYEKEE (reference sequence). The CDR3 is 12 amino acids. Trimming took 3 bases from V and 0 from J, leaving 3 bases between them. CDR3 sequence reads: CASSYYQETQYF. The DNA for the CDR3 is TGTGCCAGCAGCTACTACCAAGAGACCCAGTACTTC.

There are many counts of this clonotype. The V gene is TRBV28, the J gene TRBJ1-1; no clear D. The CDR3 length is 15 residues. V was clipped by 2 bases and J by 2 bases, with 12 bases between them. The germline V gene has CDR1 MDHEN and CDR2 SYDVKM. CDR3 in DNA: TGTGCCAGCAGTTTAGGCCCCTATACTAACACTGAAGCTTTCTTT. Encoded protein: CASSLGPYTNTEAFF.

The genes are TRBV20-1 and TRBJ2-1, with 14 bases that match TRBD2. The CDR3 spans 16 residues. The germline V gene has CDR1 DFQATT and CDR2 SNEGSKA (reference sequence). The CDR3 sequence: CSATGTGTSGGNEQFF. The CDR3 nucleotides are TGCAGCGCAACCGGGACCGGGACTAGCGGGGGAAATGAGCAGTTCTTC.

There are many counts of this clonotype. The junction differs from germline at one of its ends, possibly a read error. The chain's CDR3 is CANSERGSPNTEAFF. CDR3 in DNA: TGTGCCAACAGTGAACGAGGGTCCCCGAACACTGAAGCTTTCTTT. The chain uses TRBV25-1 and TRBJ1-1; D is undetermined. CDR1 and CDR2 from the germline V gene are MGHDK and SYGVNS. The CDR3 sequence is 15 residues long.

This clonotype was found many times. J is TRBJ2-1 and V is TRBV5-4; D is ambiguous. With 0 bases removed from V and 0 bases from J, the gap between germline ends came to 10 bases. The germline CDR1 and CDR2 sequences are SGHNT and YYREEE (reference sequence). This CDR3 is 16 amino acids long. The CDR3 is CASSLEAFSSYNEQFF. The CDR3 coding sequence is TGTGCCAGCAGCTTGGAGGCCTTCAGCTCCTACAATGAGCAGTTCTTC.

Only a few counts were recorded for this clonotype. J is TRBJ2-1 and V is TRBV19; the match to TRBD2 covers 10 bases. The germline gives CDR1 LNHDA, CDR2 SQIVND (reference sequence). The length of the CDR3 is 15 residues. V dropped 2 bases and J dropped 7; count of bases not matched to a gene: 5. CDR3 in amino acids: CASSILAGAENEQFF. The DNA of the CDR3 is TGTGCCAGTAGTATACTAGCGGGAGCCGAGAATGAGCAGTTCTTC.

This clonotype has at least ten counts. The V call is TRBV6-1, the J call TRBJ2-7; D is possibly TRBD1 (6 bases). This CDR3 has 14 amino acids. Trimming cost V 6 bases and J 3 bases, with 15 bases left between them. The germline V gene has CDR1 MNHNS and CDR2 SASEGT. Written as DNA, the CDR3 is TGTGCCAGCAGCGGACAGTTTAAAAACTACGAGCAGTACGTC. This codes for CASSGQFKNYEQYV.